Each of the 28 T cell receptor beta chains below was sequenced from the same sample in a study of blood T cell repertoires in COVID-19. The table came from immunoSEQ multiplex PCR; TCRdb's copy has only in-frame clones and leaves some out. The repertoire holds about 29,000 clones, with 89% as singletons. Sequencing input: peripheral blood. These TCRs come from a human donor in a cohort sampled during active COVID-19.

The gene calls are TRBV7-2 and TRBJ2-1; tentatively, D is TRBD1 (6 bases). V was trimmed by 1 base and J by 2 bases, leaving 9 bases between them. The germline V gene has CDR1 SGHTA and CDR2 FQGNSA. The CDR3 length is 15 residues. In DNA form, the CDR3 reads TGTGCCAGCAGCTTAGTAGGGGGACCCTACAATGAGCAGTTCTTC. It yields the protein CASSLVGGPYNEQFF.

J is TRBJ2-1 and V is TRBV6-2 or TRBV6-3; 9 positions agree with TRBD2. Per the germline V gene, CDR1 is MNHEY and CDR2 is SVGEGT. Trimming cost V 6 bases and J 7 bases; bases outside gene matches: 4. CDR3 length: 13 residues. This CDR3 is CASSLSGGNEQFF. In nucleotides, the CDR3 is TGTGCCAGCAGCCTTAGCGGGGGAAATGAGCAGTTCTTC.

The rearrangement links TRBV25-1 to TRBJ1-3, with D possibly matching TRBD1 (6 bases). Germline lookup yields CDR1 MGHDK and CDR2 SYGVNS. V was trimmed by 6 bases and J by 0 bases, leaving 15 bases between them. The CDR3 is 16 amino acids. The CDR3 DNA reads TGTGCCAGCAGAGAGACAGGATTTAGCTCTGGAAACACCATATATTTT. Translated: CASRETGFSSGNTIYF.

A word on this clone: Germline and junction disagree at one end, which may indicate a read error. This chain uses TRBV19 with TRBJ1-2, with D maybe TRBD1 (6 bases). The germline CDR1 and CDR2 sequences are LNHDA and SQIVND (reference sequence). This CDR3 is 12 amino acids long. CDR3 amino acids: CASSITSGVKAF. The DNA of the CDR3 is TGTGCCAGTAGTATTACTTCAGGGGTGAAGGCCTTC. Combining the CDR3 with reference TRBV19 and TRBJ1-2 gives the whole variable domain DGGITQSPKYLFRKEGQNVTLSCEQNLNHDAMYWYRQDPGQGLRLIYYSQIVNDFQKGDIAEGYSVSREKKESFPLTVTSAQKNPTAFYLCASSITSGVKAFGSGTRLTVV.

This clone has more than one count but fewer than ten. V and J are TRBV19 and TRBJ2-3, with 8 bases lining up with TRBD1. Germline CDR1 and CDR2: LNHDA and SQIVND (reference sequence). The V segment lost 7 bases and the J segment 2 bases; nucleotides outside the gene matches: 5. The CDR3 totals 14 residues. The CDR3 sequence: CASKRTGFTDTQYF. The DNA of the CDR3 is TGTGCCAGTAAACGGACAGGGTTCACAGATACGCAGTATTTT.

This chain joins TRBV16 and TRBJ2-7, with D maybe TRBD2 (6 bases). The CDR3 totals 15 residues. Germline V lookup: CDR1 KGHSY, CDR2 FQNENV. V was shortened by 4 bases and J by 3 bases, with 16 bases between the two germline ends. The CDR3 DNA follows: TGTGCCAGCAGCCCACGGGGGAGCCCAATCTACGAGCAGTACTTC. The encoded protein is CASSPRGSPIYEQYF.

The chain is built from TRBV10-3 and TRBJ2-7; tentatively, D is TRBD1 (6 bases). The V end lost 6 bases, the J end lost 6 bases, and 18 bases lay between the germline ends. This CDR3 is built from 14 residues. Germline CDR1 and CDR2: ENHRY and SYGVKD. The CDR3 region has the DNA TGTGCCATCAGGTCGGACAGTACCACTTCCGAGCAGTACTTC. This translates into CAIRSDSTTSEQYF.

The chain is built from TRBV7-9 and TRBJ1-5; D unresolved. The V gene's germline CDR1 is SEHNR and CDR2 FQNEAQ (reference sequence). Trimming cost V 5 bases and J 0 bases, with 8 bases left between them. This CDR3 region has 14 residues. Here the CDR3 reads CASSQEYSNQPQHF. In DNA, the CDR3 is TGTGCCAGCAGCCAAGAGTATAGCAATCAGCCCCAGCATTTT. The full variable domain, completed using reference TRBV7-9 and TRBJ1-5, is DTGVSQNPRHKITKRGQNVTFRCDPISEHNRLYWYRQTLGQGPEFLTYFQNEAQLEKSRLLSDRFSAERPKGSFSTLEIQRTEQGDSAMYLCASSQEYSNQPQHFGDGTRLSIL.

This chain connects TRBV4-2 to TRBJ1-5; a weak D match, TRBD1 (5 bases). The CDR3 has 16 residues. V dropped 5 bases and J dropped 4 bases, with 18 bases sitting between them. CDR1 is LGHNA, CDR2 YNFKEQ, per germline. The CDR3 DNA is TGTGCCAGCAGCGCCCGGGTGGGACTTGGAAATCAGCCCCAGCATTTT. It yields the protein CASSARVGLGNQPQHF.

DNA of the CDR3: TGTGCCAGCAGCCAAGCGGGGGCGAACACCGGGGAGCTGTTTTTT. Translated: CASSQAGANTGELFF. The chain uses TRBV4-2 and TRBJ2-2; D is perhaps TRBD2 (6 bases). Trimming removed 1 base at V and 0 bases at J, with 6 bases between. Germline V lookup: CDR1 LGHNA, CDR2 YNFKEQ. There are 15 residues in the CDR3.

The genes are TRBV7-2 and TRBJ2-1, with 7 bases aligning to TRBD1. Trimming cost V 5 bases and J 7 bases; bases outside gene matches: 11. This CDR3 region has 15 residues. Per germline, CDR1 SGHTA and CDR2 FQGNSA. CDR3 DNA: TGTGCCAGCAGCCCGGCGTGGGACAGTCATAATGAGCAGTTCTTC. It codes for CASSPAWDSHNEQFF.

V is TRBV9 and J is TRBJ2-5, with D perhaps TRBD2 (5 bases). CDR1 and CDR2 from the germline V gene are SGDLS and YYNGEE. The CDR3 is 14 residues long. Trimming shortened V by 6 bases and J by 5 bases, and 17 bases separated the two germline ends. Here the CDR3 reads CASTRDAGRETQYF. The CDR3 DNA reads as TGTGCCAGCACGCGTGATGCGGGCCGGGAGACCCAGTACTTC.

The chain links TRBV2 to TRBJ1-5; a weak D match, TRBD1 (5 bases). V shed 4 bases and J shed 5 bases, with 6 bases lying between them. The CDR3 length is 12 residues. Germline-derived CDR1 and CDR2 are SNHLY and FYNNEI. CDR3 sequence: CASSGQYQPQHF. The CDR3 DNA sequence: TGTGCCAGCAGTGGACAGTATCAGCCCCAGCATTTT.

This rearrangement joins TRBV6-2 or TRBV6-3 to TRBJ1-2; D gene ambiguous. V gave up 2 bases and J gave up 4 bases, with 8 bases separating them. This CDR3 contains 13 residues. The germline CDR1 and CDR2 sequences are MNHEY and SVGEGT. CDR3 in DNA: TGTGCCAGCAGTTACCTCGTCAGCTATGGCTACACCTTC. This sequence encodes CASSYLVSYGYTF.

The chain recombines TRBV7-2 with TRBJ1-1; D call uncertain. The V gene's germline CDR1 is SGHTA and CDR2 FQGNSA. The CDR3 runs to 13 residues. Trimming took 2 bases from V and 2 from J, leaving 6 bases between them. The CDR3 protein is CASSLRQNTEAFF. The CDR3 DNA sequence: TGTGCCAGCAGCTTAAGACAAAACACTGAAGCTTTCTTT.

This clone was detected once. The J gene is TRBJ1-1, the V gene TRBV27; D gene ambiguous. Looked up from germline, CDR1 is MNHEY and CDR2 is SMNVEV (reference sequence). V was pared by 3 bases and J by 3 bases, with 11 bases between. The CDR3 extends over 14 amino acids. This chain's CDR3 is CASSFSEGDTEAFF. CDR3 DNA: TGTGCCAGCAGTTTTTCTGAGGGAGACACTGAAGCTTTCTTT.

The rearrangement links TRBV28 to TRBJ2-7; 10 positions match TRBD1. The CDR3 loop spans 16 amino acids. J gave up 4 bases and V 2 bases, and 8 bases lay outside the gene matches. Germline CDR1 and CDR2: MDHEN and SYDVKM. This chain's CDR3 is CASSLGTRDRGYEQYF. For the CDR3, the DNA is TGTGCCAGCAGTTTAGGAACCCGGGACAGGGGATACGAGCAGTACTTC.

This rearrangement joins TRBV4-3 to TRBJ1-1, with a possible D match to TRBD1 (6 bases). Trimming stripped 1 base from V and 1 base from J, with 13 bases between. The CDR3 consists of 16 residues. Germline CDR1 is LGHNA and CDR2 is YSLEER. For the CDR3, the DNA is TGCGCCAGCAGCCAAGGACTTGGCAGGGGGAACACTGAAGCTTTCTTT. Translating gives CASSQGLGRGNTEAFF.

The chain combines TRBV3-1 (or the pseudogene TRBV3-2) with TRBJ2-5; tentatively, D is TRBD1 (7 bases). Germline values: CDR1 LGHDT, CDR2 YNNKEL (reference sequence). Trimming took 1 base from V and 5 from J, leaving 17 bases between them. The CDR3 loop spans 16 amino acids. The CDR3 bases are TGTGCCAGCAGCCAAGGAGGAGGGGGCGGCTGGGAGACCCAGTACTTC. Translated: CASSQGGGGGWETQYF.

This chain uses TRBV5-1 with TRBJ1-2; D unresolved. The V gene's germline CDR1 is SGHRS and CDR2 YFSETQ. This CDR3 spans 15 amino acids. Deletions cut 4 bases from V and 2 bases from J, with 15 bases between. CDR3 DNA: TGCGCCAGCAGCCCTGGTGCCCTACAGAACTATGGCTACACCTTC. This codes for CASSPGALQNYGYTF.

The V and J genes are TRBV6-6 and TRBJ2-2; TRBD1 is a possible D gene (7 bases). V lost 4 bases and J 4 bases, leaving 13 bases between the germline ends. This CDR3 comprises 15 residues. Germline CDR1 MNHNY, CDR2 SVGAGI (reference sequence). CDR3 in DNA: TGTGCCAGCAGTTTCCGACAGGGAGGCACCGGGGAGCTGTTTTTT. Translation: CASSFRQGGTGELFF.

The chain joins TRBV25-1 to TRBJ1-1, with no clear D. Trimming removed 9 bases from V and 1 base from J, with 12 bases in between. Germline CDR1 reads MGHDK; CDR2 reads SYGVNS. The CDR3 runs to 13 residues. The CDR3 spells CASMAGGNTEAFF. In DNA form, the CDR3 reads TGTGCCAGTATGGCGGGAGGGAACACTGAAGCTTTCTTT.

The rearrangement uses TRBV6-5 and TRBJ2-7, with a weak D call TRBD1 (6 bases). The CDR3 runs to 14 residues. The germline V and J ends were trimmed by 2 bases and 6 bases, with 14 bases remaining between them. Germline-derived CDR1 and CDR2 are MNHEY and SVGAGI. In DNA, the CDR3 is TGTGCCAGCAGTTACCGGGACACCCGCTCCGAGCAGTACTTC. It translates to CASSYRDTRSEQYF.

This clone was recorded a few times. This chain joins TRBV28 and TRBJ2-2, with unresolved D. Germline CDR1 is MDHEN and CDR2 is SYDVKM. CDR3 length equals 14 residues. The ends were cut back, 8 bases at V and 8 bases at J, with 18 bases in the middle. The CDR3 loop is CASQSNLTPGELFF. The CDR3 coding sequence is TGTGCCAGCCAAAGTAACCTTACTCCAGGGGAGCTGTTTTTT. Variable domain in full (rest from reference TRBV28 and TRBJ2-2): DVKVTQSSRYLVKRTGEKVFLECVQDMDHENMFWYRQDPGLGLRLIYFSYDVKMKEKGDIPEGYSVSREKKERFSLILESASTNQTSMYLCASQSNLTPGELFFGEGSRLTVL.

The CDR3 protein is CASSLGGHRLGSPLHF. The CDR3 DNA is TGTGCCAGCAGCTTAGGAGGGCATAGATTGGGTTCACCCCTCCACTTT. V usage is TRBV7-2 and J usage is TRBJ1-6; D unresolved. CDR1 is SGHTA, CDR2 FQGNSA, per germline. V was cut by 1 base and J by 9 bases, with 16 bases left in between. The length of the CDR3 is 16 residues.

This chain connects TRBV28 to TRBJ2-3; D is ambiguous. CDR3 size: 13 residues. Deletions cut 7 bases from V and 1 base from J, with 9 bases between. Per germline, CDR1 MDHEN and CDR2 SYDVKM. DNA for the CDR3: TGTGCCAGCAAAAAGAGTGGCACAGATACGCAGTATTTT. Protein: CASKKSGTDTQYF.

DNA of the CDR3: TGTGCCAGTAGTACGAACGGACAGCTTCGTTCAAACTATGGCTACACCTTC. It is translated as CASSTNGQLRSNYGYTF. The chain carries TRBV19 and TRBJ1-2; maybe TRBD1 (6 bases). The V and J ends lost 4 bases and 2 bases respectively, with 20 bases between them. This CDR3 region has 17 residues. Germline CDR1 reads LNHDA; CDR2 reads SQIVND (reference sequence).

The chain carries TRBV3-1 (or the pseudogene TRBV3-2) and TRBJ1-2; the D gene is possibly TRBD1 (5 bases). The germline V and J ends were trimmed by 10 bases and 3 bases, with 30 bases remaining between them. CDR1 LGHDT and CDR2 YNNKEL come from the germline V gene (reference sequence). There are 18 residues in the CDR3. The CDR3: CAIHHPARVSTSYYGYTF. The CDR3 DNA follows: TGTGCCATCCACCACCCTGCCAGGGTGTCTACCAGTTACTATGGCTACACCTTC.